This TCR beta chain stems from a study of blood T cells in healthy people across ages. Whole-study context: T cells yielded about one barcoded beta molecule per two cells through template switching.

In germline, CDR1 is DFQATT, CDR2 SNEGSKA (reference sequence). CDR3 length equals 15 residues. The trim removed 0 bases at V and 7 bases at J, leaving 6 bases unmatched. The authors ran a second PCR of roughly 6 to 12 cycles using a sample-barcoded 5' primer and a J-beta primer mix. In TCRdb, the 5' RACE reads were re-called with MiXCR into one record per CDR3 protein. The data contain about 1,400,000 distinct CDR3 sequences, 59% of them singletons. A remark on this clonotype: Antigen: not known.

Whole-study results and caveats: Higher naive T cell percentage went strongly together with higher TCR beta diversity. Both naive CD4+ cell counts and diversity were greater in long-lived donors than in aged donors.

Those donating, healthy Caucasian individuals from Russia, were aged roughly 6 to 90. The sequencing input was blood. The chain carries TRBV20-1 and TRBJ2-1, with 10 positions matching TRBD2. This clonotype originated in a man between 18 and 35 years old in good health. The CDR3 is CSARDMSGGGNEQFF. In DNA form, the CDR3 reads TGCAGTGCTAGAGATATGAGCGGGGGGGGTAATGAGCAGTTCTTC.